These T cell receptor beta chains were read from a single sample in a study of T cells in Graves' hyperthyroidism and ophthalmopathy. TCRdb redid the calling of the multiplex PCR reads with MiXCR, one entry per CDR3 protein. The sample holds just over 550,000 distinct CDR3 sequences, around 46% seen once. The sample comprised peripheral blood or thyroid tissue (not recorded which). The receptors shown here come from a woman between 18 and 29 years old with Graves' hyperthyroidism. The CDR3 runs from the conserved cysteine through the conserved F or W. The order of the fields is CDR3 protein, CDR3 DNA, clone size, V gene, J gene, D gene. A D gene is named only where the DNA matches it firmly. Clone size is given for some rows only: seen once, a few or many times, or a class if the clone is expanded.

CSARETGILDEQYF	TGCAGTGCTAGAGAGACAGGGATCCTTGACGAGCAGTACTTC	few	TRBV20-1	TRBJ2-7	TRBD1
CASTTDRDDTEAFF	TGTGCCAGCACTACGGACAGGGATGACACTGAAGCTTTCTTT	-	TRBV2	TRBJ1-1	TRBD1
CASSAERGDTEAFF	TGTGCCAGCAGTGCCGAACGGGGGGACACTGAAGCTTTCTTT	many	TRBV2	TRBJ1-1	-
CATSLTTSGRADTQYF	TGTGCCACCAGCCTAACCACTAGCGGGAGGGCAGATACGCAGTATTTT	few	TRBV15	TRBJ2-3	TRBD2
CASSYSDPNTEAFF	TGTGCCAGCAGTTACTCCGATCCGAACACTGAAGCTTTCTTT	few	TRBV2	TRBJ1-1	-
CASRRGGETQYF	TGTGCCAGCAGAAGGGGGGGAGAGACCCAGTACTTC	-	TRBV2	TRBJ2-5	-
CASSASTGLEGYTF	TGTGCCAGCAGTGCCTCGACTGGTCTGGAGGGCTACACCTTC	-	TRBV25-1	TRBJ1-2	-
CASKYDTQYF	TGTGCCAGCAAGTACGATACGCAGTATTTT	-	TRBV10-3	TRBJ2-3	-
CASSQRPSGAQYF	TGTGCCAGCAGCCAGAGACCCAGTGGGGCCCAGTACTTC	-	TRBV7-6	TRBJ2-5	-
CASRNHLSGNYGYTF	TGTGCCAGCAGAAACCACTTGAGTGGCAACTATGGCTACACCTTC	-	TRBV6-6	TRBJ1-2	-
CANSHVGRSGANVLTF	TGTGCGAACAGCCACGTCGGGAGGTCTGGGGCCAACGTCCTGACTTTC	-	TRBV7-9	TRBJ2-6	TRBD2
CASSRPEEKLFF	TGTGCCAGCAGCAGACCGGAAGAAAAACTGTTTTTT	-	TRBV11-1	TRBJ1-4	-
CAISEDNNKPQHF	TGTGCCATCAGTGAGGACAACAATAAGCCCCAGCATTTT	-	TRBV10-3	TRBJ1-5	-
CSASGGNYEQYF	TGCAGTGCATCGGGGGGGAATTACGAGCAGTACTTC	-	TRBV20-1	TRBJ2-7	TRBD2
CSVEEGAAPIGKLFF	TGCAGCGTTGAGGAGGGGGCGGCGCCAATCGGGAAACTGTTTTTT	-	TRBV29-1	TRBJ1-4	TRBD1
CASSFGGAEAFF	TGTGCCAGCAGTTTTGGGGGGGCTGAAGCTTTCTTT	many	TRBV12-3/TRBV12-4	TRBJ1-1	-
CASSGVGASTNTGELFF	TGTGCCAGCAGTGGGGTTGGGGCTAGCACGAACACCGGGGAGCTGTTTTTT	few	TRBV12-3/TRBV12-4	TRBJ2-2	-
CASKWWGGRSTGELFF	TGTGCCAGCAAGTGGTGGGGAGGGCGGTCCACCGGGGAGCTGTTTTTT	once	TRBV2	TRBJ2-2	TRBD2
CSEGGAGNSPLHF	TGCAGTGAAGGCGGGGCCGGTAATTCACCCCTCCACTTT	once	TRBV29-1	TRBJ1-6	-
CASSLGRREQYF	TGCGCCAGCAGCCTCGGGAGGAGGGAGCAGTACTTC	-	TRBV4-1	TRBJ2-7	TRBD2
CASSSIGQGPVFF	TGTGCCAGCAGCTCGATAGGACAGGGGCCAGTTTTCTTT	-	TRBV10-3	TRBJ1-1	TRBD1
CATSRDTRNYGYTF	TGTGCCACCAGCAGAGACACACGTAACTATGGCTACACCTTC	many	TRBV15	TRBJ1-2	-
CASSSSGDGNTEAFF	TGTGCCAGCAGCTCTTCAGGGGACGGAAACACTGAAGCTTTCTTT	few	TRBV5-1	TRBJ1-1	-
CASSLAGGTKEPQHF	TGTGCCAGCAGCTTAGCGGGTGGGACAAAAGAGCCCCAGCATTTT	few	TRBV7-6	TRBJ1-5	-
CSSPASVYGYTF	TGCAGCAGTCCAGCGTCCGTCTATGGCTACACCTTC	-	TRBV29-1	TRBJ1-2	-
CASSLSGSGTGELFF	TGTGCCAGCAGTCTAAGCGGGAGTGGGACCGGGGAGCTGTTTTTT	once	TRBV2	TRBJ2-2	TRBD2
CASSREPIVQYF	TGTGCCAGCAGCAGGGAACCTATAGTGCAGTACTTC	-	TRBV7-6	TRBJ2-7	-
CASSPPDGTGHGQPQHF	TGCGCCAGCAGCCCTCCGGACGGGACAGGGCATGGGCAGCCCCAGCATTTT	-	TRBV4-1	TRBJ1-5	TRBD1
CSVKWTSGSWESYEQYF	TGCAGCGTTAAATGGACTAGCGGGAGTTGGGAGTCCTACGAGCAGTACTTC	-	TRBV29-1	TRBJ2-7	TRBD2
CATSRGLSRQSF	TGTGCCACCAGCAGAGGTCTATCGAGGCAGAGTTTT	-	TRBV15	TRBJ1-1	-
CATGDRVHGYTF	TGTGCCACCGGGGACAGGGTCCATGGCTACACCTTC	-	TRBV10-3	TRBJ1-2	TRBD1
CASSLMGQGDGETQYF	TGTGCCAGCAGCTTAATGGGCCAGGGGGACGGAGAGACCCAGTACTTC	-	TRBV9	TRBJ2-5	TRBD1
CASSPRRQATGELFF	TGTGCCAGCAGCCCTCGTAGGCAGGCCACCGGGGAGCTGTTTTTT	many	TRBV6-5	TRBJ2-2	-
CASSLYPPGQGAPGYTF	TGTGCCAGCAGCTTGTACCCTCCGGGACAGGGGGCGCCTGGCTACACCTTC	-	TRBV7-2	TRBJ1-2	TRBD1
CASSFTGTKETQYF	TGTGCCAGCAGCTTCACCGGGACTAAAGAGACCCAGTACTTC	-	TRBV7-3	TRBJ2-5	TRBD2
CASSQSGTTIQETQYF	TGTGCCAGCAGCCAATCGGGGACAACGATACAAGAGACCCAGTACTTC	few	TRBV9	TRBJ2-5	-
CASSQGNGELFF	TGTGCCAGCAGTCAGGGGAACGGGGAGCTGTTTTTT	-	TRBV6-4	TRBJ2-2	-
CSVGQLNTEAFF	TGCAGCGTTGGACAGTTGAACACTGAAGCTTTCTTT	many	TRBV29-1	TRBJ1-1	-
CASSLVVKQETQYF	TGTGCCAGCAGTTTAGTGGTCAAGCAAGAGACCCAGTACTTC	-	TRBV24-1	TRBJ2-5	-
CASTLWRGQETQYF	TGTGCCAGCACCCTCTGGAGGGGGCAAGAGACCCAGTACTTC	-	TRBV7-2	TRBJ2-5	-
CASSGPSGTANQPQHF	TGTGCCAGCAGCGGACCCTCCGGGACGGCAAATCAGCCCCAGCATTTT	few	TRBV7-8	TRBJ1-5	-
CASSFGRANEKLFF	TGTGCCAGCAGCTTCGGACGTGCTAATGAAAAACTGTTTTTT	many	TRBV7-9	TRBJ1-4	-